This section outlines one TCR beta chain sequence together with its context. Its specificity is unknown. Per the germline V gene, CDR1 is MNHNS and CDR2 is SASEGT. This CDR3 comprises 14 residues. Trimming stripped 2 bases from V and 4 bases from J, with 9 bases between. Each bulk PBMC sample had roughly 350 ng DNA loaded. Sequenced by immunoSEQ multiplex PCR; TCRdb stores in-frame clones only, minus some. The table shows roughly 10,000 clones, with about 88% occurring only once. Time point here: pre-treatment baseline. Blood was drawn before treatment and at week 3 after checkpoint blockade. These data originate in a study of blood T cell dynamics during melanoma immunotherapy. Study at large: Standard first-line treatment here was pembrolizumab or nivolumab plus ipilimumab in metastatic melanoma. Findings and caveats of the study: Disease-control patients' PBMC repertoires became either more clonal or more diverse at W3.

V is TRBV6-1 and J is TRBJ1-5; D is ambiguous. This TCR came from a human donor with melanoma. The input for sequencing was blood, taken from a patient treated with checkpoint blockade. CDR3 sequence reads: CASSEFGGNQPQHF. For the CDR3, the DNA is TGTGCCAGCAGTGAATTCGGCGGGAATCAGCCCCAGCATTTT.